The subject of this entry is one T cell receptor (beta chain). Its cognate antigen has yet to be identified. No qualities accompany the bases; no much larger clone lies one base away. The source of the sample is a study of T cells in tumors after PD-1 blockade (dated by TCRdb to the late 2010s). Some background on the complete study: Exclusion criteria were prior checkpoint blockade, use of systemic immunosuppressants, or recent radiotherapy or other anti-cancer therapy within 4 weeks. Treatment consisted of either cemiplimab 350 mg every 2 weeks or pembrolizumab 200 mg every 3 weeks. A subset of patients also received ongoing daily vismodegib 150 mg during anti-PD-1 treatment. An average of about 110,000 TCR templates (range roughly 24,000-290,000) and fewer than 45,000 unique clonotypes was obtained for peripheral blood samples. Using site-matched tumors from BCC or SCC patients sampled before and after anti-PD-1 therapy, the study carried out paired single-cell RNA and TCR sequencing. To compare blood and tumor clonotypes, bulk TCR sequencing was performed on approximately eleven peripheral blood samples from a handful of patients. Clinical response was assessed using RECIST version 1.1. General study outcomes and caveats: About two fifths of the TCR clonotypes from tumors also showed up in blood, and some novel exhausted tumor clones were present in pre-treatment blood, which suggests peripheral recruitment. Where the novel T cell clones came from was not determined, and possible sources could include lymphoid organs or rare unexpanded clones inside the tumor or in the tumor periphery.

Explained via the paper, the time point label denotes: before anti-PD-1 therapy. Genomic DNA extracted from tumor biopsies or peripheral blood was used for bulk TCRbeta sequencing, with input ranging from about 600 ng to 6,500 ng. Every patient was a poor candidate for surgical resection and had histologically proven advanced or metastatic basal or squamous cell carcinoma. The basal cell carcinoma cohort was made up of around eleven patients, and bulk tumor TCR sequencing was performed for several of these patients. The germline V gene (reference sequence) gives CDR1 as LGHDT and CDR2 as YNNKEL. V loses 0 bases of germline sequence and J loses 5 bases, and the interval between the two ends is 11 bases. Its CDR3 holds 16 amino acids, cysteine through phenylalanine. Just CDR3 DNA is preserved here, 48 bases in frame from base 1. The immunoSEQ platform was used to carry out deep TCRbeta sequencing. Per the source publication's procedure: For further analysis, only productive rearrangements were exported from the immunoSEQ Analyzer. T cell phenotypes were assigned to bulk TCRbeta clonotypes by matching to single-cell RNA+TCR-seq clones sharing the same TCRbeta sequence. Clone enrichment in tumor was calculated as tumor frequency divided by PBMC frequency from bulk TCR sequencing. TCRs were sorted with GLIPH into specificity groups, meaning clusters of distinct TCRs that share CDR3 motifs and likely recognize common antigens. TCRdb's version of the immuneACCESS table is confined to in-frame rearrangements and falls short of the full clone set. An unresolved V gene accounts for under half of the shortfall where checked; the remainder is of unknown origin. V and J calls and clone size follow that table, whereas D and trimming were derived from the DNA. This sample lists tens of thousands of clones; around 77% were detected once. Roughly 13% of the sample comes from the top ten.

Sample: PBMCs, taken before anti-PD-1 treatment. This TCR was recovered from a human donor with basal cell carcinoma. The chain couples TRBV3-1 (or the pseudogene TRBV3-2) to TRBJ1-6; TRBD1 is a possible D gene, resting on 5 matching bases. CDR3 sequence: CASSQDRGNNNSPLHF. The DNA reads as follows: TGTGCCAGCAGCCAAGATCGGGGGAATAATAATTCACCCCTCCACTTT.